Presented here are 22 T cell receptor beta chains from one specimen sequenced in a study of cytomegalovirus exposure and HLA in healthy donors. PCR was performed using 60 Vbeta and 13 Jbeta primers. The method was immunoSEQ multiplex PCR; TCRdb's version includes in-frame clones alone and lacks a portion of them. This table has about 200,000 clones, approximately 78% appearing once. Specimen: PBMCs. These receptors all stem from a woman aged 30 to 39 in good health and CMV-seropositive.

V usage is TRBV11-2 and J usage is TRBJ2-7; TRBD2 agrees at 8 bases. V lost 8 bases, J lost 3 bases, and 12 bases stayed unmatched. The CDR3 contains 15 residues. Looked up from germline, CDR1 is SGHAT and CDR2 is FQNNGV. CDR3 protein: CASRIGGAEIYEQYF. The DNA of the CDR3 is TGTGCCAGCCGGATCGGGGGGGCGGAGATCTACGAGCAGTACTTC.

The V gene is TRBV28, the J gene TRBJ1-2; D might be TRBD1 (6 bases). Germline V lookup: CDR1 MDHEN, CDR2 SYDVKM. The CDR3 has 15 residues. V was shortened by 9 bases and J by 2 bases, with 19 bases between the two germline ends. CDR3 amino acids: CASGVDSFLNYGYTF. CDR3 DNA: TGTGCCAGTGGGGTGGACAGTTTCTTAAACTATGGCTACACCTTC.

The CDR3 DNA sequence: TGTGCCAGCAGTGCTGGACAGGGAGGCACTGAAGCTTTCTTT. Protein: CASSAGQGGTEAFF. The V and J genes are TRBV2 and TRBJ1-1; 8 bases agree with TRBD1. The CDR3 is made up of 14 amino acids. Germline V gene sequence: CDR1 SNHLY, CDR2 FYNNEI. V lost 4 bases to trimming and J lost 4 bases; unmatched junction nucleotides: 5.

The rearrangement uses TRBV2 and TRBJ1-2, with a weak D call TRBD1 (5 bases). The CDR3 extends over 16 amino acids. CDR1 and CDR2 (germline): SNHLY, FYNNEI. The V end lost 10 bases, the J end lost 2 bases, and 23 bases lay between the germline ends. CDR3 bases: TGTGCCACGTTTGGAGAAGACAGCCACTTAAACTATGGCTACACCTTC. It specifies CATFGEDSHLNYGYTF.

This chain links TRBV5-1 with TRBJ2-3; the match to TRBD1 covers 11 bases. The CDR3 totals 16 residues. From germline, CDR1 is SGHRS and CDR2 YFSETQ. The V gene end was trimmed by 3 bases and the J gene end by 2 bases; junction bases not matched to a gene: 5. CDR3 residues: CASSWTGGKDTDTQYF. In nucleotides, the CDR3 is TGCGCCAGCAGCTGGACAGGGGGCAAGGACACAGATACGCAGTATTTT. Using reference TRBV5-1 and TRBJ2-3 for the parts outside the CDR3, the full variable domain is KAGVTQTPRYLIKTRGQQVTLSCSPISGHRSVSWYQQTPGQGLQFLFEYFSETQRNKGNFPGRFSGRQFSNSRSEMNVSTLELGDSALYLCASSWTGGKDTDTQYFGPGTRLTVL.

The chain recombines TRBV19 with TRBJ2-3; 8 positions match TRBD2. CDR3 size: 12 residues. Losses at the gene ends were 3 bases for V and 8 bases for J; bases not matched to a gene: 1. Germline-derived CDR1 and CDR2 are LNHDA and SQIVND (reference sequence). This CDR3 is CASSIREGTQYF. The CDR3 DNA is TGTGCCAGTAGTATCCGGGAGGGTACGCAGTATTTT.

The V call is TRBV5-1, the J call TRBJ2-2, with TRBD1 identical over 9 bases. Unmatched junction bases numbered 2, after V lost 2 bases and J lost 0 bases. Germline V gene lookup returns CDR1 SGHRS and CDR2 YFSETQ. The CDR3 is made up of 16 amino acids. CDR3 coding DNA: TGCGCCAGCAGCTTCGGACAGGGGACGAACACCGGGGAGCTGTTTTTT. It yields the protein CASSFGQGTNTGELFF. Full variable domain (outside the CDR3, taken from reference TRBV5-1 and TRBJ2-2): KAGVTQTPRYLIKTRGQQVTLSCSPISGHRSVSWYQQTPGQGLQFLFEYFSETQRNKGNFPGRFSGRQFSNSRSEMNVSTLELGDSALYLCASSFGQGTNTGELFFGEGSRLTVL.

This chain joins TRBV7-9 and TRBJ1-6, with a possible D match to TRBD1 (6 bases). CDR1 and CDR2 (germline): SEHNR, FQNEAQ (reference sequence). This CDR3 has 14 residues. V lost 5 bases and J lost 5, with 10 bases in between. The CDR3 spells CASSQTGDNSPLHF. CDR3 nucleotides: TGTGCCAGCAGCCAGACAGGCGATAATTCACCCCTCCACTTT.

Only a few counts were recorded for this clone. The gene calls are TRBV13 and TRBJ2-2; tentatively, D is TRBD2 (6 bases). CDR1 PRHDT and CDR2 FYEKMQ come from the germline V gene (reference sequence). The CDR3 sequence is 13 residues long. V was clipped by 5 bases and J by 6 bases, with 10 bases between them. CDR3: CASSHGGAGELFF. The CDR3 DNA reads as TGTGCCAGCAGCCACGGAGGGGCCGGGGAGCTGTTTTTT.

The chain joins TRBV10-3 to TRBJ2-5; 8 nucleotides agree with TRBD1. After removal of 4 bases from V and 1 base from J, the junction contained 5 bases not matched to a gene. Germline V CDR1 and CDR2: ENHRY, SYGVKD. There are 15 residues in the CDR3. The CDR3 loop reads CAISGGQATQETQYF. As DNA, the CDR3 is TGTGCCATCAGTGGGGGACAGGCCACCCAAGAGACCCAGTACTTC.

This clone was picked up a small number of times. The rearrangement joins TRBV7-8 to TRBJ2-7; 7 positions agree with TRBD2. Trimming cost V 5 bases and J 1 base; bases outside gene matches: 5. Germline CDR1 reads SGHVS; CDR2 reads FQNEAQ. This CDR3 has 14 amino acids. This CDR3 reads CASSPSGRSYEQYF. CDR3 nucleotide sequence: TGTGCCAGCAGCCCTAGCGGACGGTCCTACGAGCAGTACTTC.

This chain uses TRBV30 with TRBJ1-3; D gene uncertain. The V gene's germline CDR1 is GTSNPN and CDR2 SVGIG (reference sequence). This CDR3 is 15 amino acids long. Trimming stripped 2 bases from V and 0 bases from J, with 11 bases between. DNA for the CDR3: TGTGCCTGGAGTAATGAGCCATTCTCTGGAAACACCATATATTTT. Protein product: CAWSNEPFSGNTIYF.

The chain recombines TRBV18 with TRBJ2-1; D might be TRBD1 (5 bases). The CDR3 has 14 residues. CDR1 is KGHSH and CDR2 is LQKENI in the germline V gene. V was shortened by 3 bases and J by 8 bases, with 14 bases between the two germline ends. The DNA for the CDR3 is TGTGCCAGCTCACCGCGATACAGGACCTATGAGCAGTTCTTC. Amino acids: CASSPRYRTYEQFF.

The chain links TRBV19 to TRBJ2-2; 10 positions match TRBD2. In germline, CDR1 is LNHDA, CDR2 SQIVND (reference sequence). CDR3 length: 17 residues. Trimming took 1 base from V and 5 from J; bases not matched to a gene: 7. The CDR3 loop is CASSIGRLAGETGELFF. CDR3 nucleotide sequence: TGTGCCAGTAGTATAGGTAGACTAGCGGGCGAAACCGGGGAGCTGTTTTTT.

The CDR3 nucleotides read TGTGCCAGCAGCACGACGGACAGGGGGGGTAATGAGCAGTTCTTC. As protein: CASSTTDRGGNEQFF. This sequence joins TRBV11-3 and TRBJ2-1; 10 nucleotides line up with TRBD1. This CDR3 has 15 amino acids. Trimming at V came to 5 bases and at J to 7 bases, leaving 8 bases not matched to a gene. Germline V CDR1 and CDR2: SGHNT, YENEEA.

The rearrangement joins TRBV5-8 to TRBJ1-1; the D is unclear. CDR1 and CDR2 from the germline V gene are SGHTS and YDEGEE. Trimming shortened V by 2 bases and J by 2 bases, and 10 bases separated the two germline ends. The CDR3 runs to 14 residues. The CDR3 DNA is TGTGCCAGCAGCTTTAGCTATTCAAACACTGAAGCTTTCTTT. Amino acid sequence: CASSFSYSNTEAFF.

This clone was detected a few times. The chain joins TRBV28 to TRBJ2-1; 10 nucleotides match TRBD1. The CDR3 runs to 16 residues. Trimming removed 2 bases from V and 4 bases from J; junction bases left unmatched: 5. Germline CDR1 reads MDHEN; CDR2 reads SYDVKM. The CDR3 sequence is CASSLAGTGDYNEQFF. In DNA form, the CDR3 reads TGTGCCAGCAGTTTAGCCGGGACAGGGGATTACAATGAGCAGTTCTTC.

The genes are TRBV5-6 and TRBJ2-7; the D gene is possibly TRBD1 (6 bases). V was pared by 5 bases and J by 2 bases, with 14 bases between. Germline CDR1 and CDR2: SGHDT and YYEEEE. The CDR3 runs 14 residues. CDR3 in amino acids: CASRETGWPYEQYF. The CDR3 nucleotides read TGTGCCAGCAGAGAAACAGGGTGGCCCTACGAGCAGTACTTC.

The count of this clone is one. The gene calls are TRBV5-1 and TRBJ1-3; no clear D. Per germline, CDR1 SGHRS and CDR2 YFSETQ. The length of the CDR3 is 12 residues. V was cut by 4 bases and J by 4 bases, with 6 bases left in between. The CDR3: CASSPYGNTIYF. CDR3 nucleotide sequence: TGCGCCAGCAGCCCCTACGGAAACACCATATATTTT.

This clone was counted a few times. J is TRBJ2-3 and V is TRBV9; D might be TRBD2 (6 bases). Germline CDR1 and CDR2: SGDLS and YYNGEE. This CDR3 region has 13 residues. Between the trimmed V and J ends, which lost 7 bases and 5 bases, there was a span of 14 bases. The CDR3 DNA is TGTGCCAGCGGTAATAGCGGAGGAGATACGCAGTATTTT. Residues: CASGNSGGDTQYF.

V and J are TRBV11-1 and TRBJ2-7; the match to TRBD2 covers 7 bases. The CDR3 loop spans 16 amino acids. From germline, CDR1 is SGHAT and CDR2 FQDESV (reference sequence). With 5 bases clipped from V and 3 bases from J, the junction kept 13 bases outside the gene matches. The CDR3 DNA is TGTGCCAGCAGCCCCCGGAGGGCGGGGGAGCTCTACGAGCAGTACTTC. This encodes CASSPRRAGELYEQYF.

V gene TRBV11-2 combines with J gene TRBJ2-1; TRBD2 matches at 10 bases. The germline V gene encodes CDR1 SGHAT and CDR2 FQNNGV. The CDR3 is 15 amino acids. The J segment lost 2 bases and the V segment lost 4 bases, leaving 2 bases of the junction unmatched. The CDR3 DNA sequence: TGTGCCAGCAGCTACAGCGGGGGGGCCTACAATGAGCAGTTCTTC. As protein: CASSYSGGAYNEQFF.